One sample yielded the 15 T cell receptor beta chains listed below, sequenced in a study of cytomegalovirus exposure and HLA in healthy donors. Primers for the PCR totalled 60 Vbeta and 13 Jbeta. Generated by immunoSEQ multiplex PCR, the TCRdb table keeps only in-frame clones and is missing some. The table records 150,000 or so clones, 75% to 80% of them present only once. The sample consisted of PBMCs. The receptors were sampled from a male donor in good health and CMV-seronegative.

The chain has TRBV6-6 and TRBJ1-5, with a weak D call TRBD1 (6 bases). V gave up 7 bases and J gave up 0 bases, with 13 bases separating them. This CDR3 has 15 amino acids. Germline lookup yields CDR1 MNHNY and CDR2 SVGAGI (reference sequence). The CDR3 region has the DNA TGTGCCAGCACCGTTGGGGGCAATAGCAATCAGCCCCAGCATTTT. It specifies CASTVGGNSNQPQHF.

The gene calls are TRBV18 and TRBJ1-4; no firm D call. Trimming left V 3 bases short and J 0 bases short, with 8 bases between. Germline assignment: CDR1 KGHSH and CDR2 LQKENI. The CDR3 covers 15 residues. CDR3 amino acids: CASSPRSATNEKLFF. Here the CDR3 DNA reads TGTGCCAGCTCACCTCGGAGTGCAACTAATGAAAAACTGTTTTTT.

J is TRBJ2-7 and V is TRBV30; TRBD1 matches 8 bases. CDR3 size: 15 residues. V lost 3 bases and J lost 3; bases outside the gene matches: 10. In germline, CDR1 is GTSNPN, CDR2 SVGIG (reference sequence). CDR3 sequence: CAWSTLAGTGYEQYF. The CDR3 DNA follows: TGTGCCTGGAGCACCCTGGCCGGGACAGGCTACGAGCAGTACTTC.

The CDR3 loop reads CASAPRGGKNTGELFF. The CDR3 DNA follows: TGTGCTAGTGCCCCCCGGGGGGGGAAGAACACCGGGGAGCTGTTTTTT. This chain uses TRBV12-5 with TRBJ2-2; 8 positions agree with TRBD2. Germline values: CDR1 LGHNT, CDR2 FRNRAP. The ends lost 7 bases at V and 1 base at J; junction bases unmatched: 8. The CDR3 has 16 amino acids.

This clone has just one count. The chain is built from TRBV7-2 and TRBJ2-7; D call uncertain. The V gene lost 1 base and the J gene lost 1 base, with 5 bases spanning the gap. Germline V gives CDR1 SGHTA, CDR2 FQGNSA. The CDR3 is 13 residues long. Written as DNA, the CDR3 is TGTGCCAGCAGCTTAGGGAGATCCTACGAGCAGTACTTC. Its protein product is CASSLGRSYEQYF.

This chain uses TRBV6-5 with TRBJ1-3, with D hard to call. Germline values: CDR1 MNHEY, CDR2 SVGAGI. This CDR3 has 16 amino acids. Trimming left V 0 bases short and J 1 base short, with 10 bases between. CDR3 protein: CASSYSKPGSGNTIYF. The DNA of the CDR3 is TGTGCCAGCAGTTACTCGAAGCCAGGATCTGGAAACACCATATATTTT.

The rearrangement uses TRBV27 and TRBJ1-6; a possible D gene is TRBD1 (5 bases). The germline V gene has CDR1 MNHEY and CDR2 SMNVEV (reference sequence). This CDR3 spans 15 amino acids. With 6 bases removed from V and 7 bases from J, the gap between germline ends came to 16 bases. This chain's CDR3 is CASSILGVSNSPLHF. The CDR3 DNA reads TGTGCCAGCAGCATTCTAGGGGTATCGAATTCACCCCTCCACTTT.

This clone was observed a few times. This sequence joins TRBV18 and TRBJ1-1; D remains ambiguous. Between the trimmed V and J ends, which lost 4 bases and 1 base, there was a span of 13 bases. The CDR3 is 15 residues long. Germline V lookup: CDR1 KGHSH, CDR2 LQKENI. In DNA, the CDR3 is TGTGCCAGCTCACTCCTACAGATTTCGAACACTGAAGCTTTCTTT. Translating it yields CASSLLQISNTEAFF.

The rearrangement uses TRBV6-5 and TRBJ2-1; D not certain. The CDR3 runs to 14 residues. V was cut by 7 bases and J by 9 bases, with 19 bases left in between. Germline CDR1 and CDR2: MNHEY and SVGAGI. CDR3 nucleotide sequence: TGTGCCAGCACCGTTTTGGGTACAGACGTTGAGCAGTTCTTC. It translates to CASTVLGTDVEQFF.

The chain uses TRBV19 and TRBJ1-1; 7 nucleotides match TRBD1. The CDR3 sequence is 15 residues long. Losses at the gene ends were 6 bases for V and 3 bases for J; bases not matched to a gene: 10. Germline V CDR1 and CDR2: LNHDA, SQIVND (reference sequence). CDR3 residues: CASRVRGRGDTEAFF. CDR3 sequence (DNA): TGTGCCAGTAGAGTAAGGGGCAGGGGGGACACTGAAGCTTTCTTT.

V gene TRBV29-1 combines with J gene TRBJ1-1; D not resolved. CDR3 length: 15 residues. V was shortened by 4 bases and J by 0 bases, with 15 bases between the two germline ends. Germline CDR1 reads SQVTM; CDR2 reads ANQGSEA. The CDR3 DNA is TGCAGCGTTGTTTCGGTCCTATTAATGAACACTGAAGCTTTCTTT. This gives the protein CSVVSVLLMNTEAFF.

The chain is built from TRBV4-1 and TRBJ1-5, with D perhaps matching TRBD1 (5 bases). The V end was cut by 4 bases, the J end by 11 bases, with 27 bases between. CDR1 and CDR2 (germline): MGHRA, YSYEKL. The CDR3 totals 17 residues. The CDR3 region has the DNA TGCGCCAGCAGCCTAGACCGGGGTGGTAACAGAGCGGGGGCCCAGCATTTT. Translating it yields CASSLDRGGNRAGAQHF.

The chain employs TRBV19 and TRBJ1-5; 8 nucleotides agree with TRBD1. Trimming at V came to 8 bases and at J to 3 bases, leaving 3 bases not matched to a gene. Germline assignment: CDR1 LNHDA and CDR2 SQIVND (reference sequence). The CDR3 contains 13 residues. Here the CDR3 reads CASRGQDNQPQHF. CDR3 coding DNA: TGTGCCAGTCGGGGACAGGACAATCAGCCCCAGCATTTT.

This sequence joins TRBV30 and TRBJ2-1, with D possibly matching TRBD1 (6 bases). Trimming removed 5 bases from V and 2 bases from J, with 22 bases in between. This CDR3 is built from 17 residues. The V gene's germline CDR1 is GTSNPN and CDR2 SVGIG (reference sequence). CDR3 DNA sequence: TGTGCCTGGGCCCCTTTTACCGACAGGTGGACCTACAATGAGCAGTTCTTC. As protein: CAWAPFTDRWTYNEQFF.

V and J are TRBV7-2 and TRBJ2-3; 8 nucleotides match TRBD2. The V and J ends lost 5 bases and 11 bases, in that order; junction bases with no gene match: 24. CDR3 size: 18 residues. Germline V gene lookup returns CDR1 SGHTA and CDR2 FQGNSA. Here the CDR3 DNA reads TGTGCCAGCAGCCCAAGCGGTCAGCGGGGGAAGGGTTTAGATGGGCAGTATTTT. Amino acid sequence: CASSPSGQRGKGLDGQYF. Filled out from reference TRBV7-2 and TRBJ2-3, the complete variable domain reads GAGVSQSPSNKVTEKGKDVELRCDPISGHTALYWYRQSLGQGLEFLIYFQGNSAPDKSGLPSDRFSAERTGGSVSTLTIQRTQQEDSAVYLCASSPSGQRGKGLDGQYFGPGTRLTVL.